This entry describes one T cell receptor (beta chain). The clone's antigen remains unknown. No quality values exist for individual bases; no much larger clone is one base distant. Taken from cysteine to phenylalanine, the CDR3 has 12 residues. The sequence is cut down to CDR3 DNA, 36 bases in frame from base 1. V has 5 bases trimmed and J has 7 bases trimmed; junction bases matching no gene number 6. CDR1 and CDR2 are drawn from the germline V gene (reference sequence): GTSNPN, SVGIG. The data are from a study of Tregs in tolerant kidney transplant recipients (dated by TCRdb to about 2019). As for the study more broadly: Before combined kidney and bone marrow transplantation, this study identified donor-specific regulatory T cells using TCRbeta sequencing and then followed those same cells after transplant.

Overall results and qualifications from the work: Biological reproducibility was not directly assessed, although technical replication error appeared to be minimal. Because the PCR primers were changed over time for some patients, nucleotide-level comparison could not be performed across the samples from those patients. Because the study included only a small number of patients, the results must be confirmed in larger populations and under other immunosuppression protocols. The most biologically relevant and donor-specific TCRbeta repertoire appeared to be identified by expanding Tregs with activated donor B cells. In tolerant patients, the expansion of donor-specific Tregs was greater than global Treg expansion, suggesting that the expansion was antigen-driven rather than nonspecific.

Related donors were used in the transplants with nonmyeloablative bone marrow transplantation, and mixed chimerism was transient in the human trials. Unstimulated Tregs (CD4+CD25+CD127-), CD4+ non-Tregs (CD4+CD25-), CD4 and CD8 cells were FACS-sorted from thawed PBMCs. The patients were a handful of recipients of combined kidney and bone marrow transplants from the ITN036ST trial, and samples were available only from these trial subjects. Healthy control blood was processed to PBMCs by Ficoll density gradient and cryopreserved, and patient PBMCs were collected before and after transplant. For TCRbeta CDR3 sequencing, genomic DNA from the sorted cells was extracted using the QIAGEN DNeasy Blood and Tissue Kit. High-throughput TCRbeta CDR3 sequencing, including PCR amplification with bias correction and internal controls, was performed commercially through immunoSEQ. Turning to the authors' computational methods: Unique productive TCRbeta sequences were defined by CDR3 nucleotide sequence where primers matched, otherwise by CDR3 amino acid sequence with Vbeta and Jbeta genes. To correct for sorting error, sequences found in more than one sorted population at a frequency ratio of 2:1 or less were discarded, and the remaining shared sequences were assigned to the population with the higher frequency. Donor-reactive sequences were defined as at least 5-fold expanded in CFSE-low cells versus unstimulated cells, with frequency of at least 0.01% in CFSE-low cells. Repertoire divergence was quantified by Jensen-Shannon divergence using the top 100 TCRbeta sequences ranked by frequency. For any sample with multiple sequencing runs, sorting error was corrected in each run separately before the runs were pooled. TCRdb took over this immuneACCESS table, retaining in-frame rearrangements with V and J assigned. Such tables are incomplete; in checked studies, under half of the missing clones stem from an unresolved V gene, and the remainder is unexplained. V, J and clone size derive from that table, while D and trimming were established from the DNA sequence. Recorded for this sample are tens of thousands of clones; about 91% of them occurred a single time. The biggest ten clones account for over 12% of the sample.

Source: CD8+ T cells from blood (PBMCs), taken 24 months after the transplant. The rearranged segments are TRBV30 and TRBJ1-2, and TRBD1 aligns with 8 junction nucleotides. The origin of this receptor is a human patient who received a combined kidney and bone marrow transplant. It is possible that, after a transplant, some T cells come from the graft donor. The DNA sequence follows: TGTGCCTGGGACACCGACAGGGGTGGCTACACCTTC. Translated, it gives CAWDTDRGGYTF. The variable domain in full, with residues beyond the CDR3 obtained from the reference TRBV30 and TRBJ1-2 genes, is SQTIHQWPATLVQPVGSPLSLECTVEGTSNPNLYWYRQAAGRGLQLLFYSVGIGQISSEVPQNLSASRPQDRQFILSSKKLLLSDSGFYLCAWDTDRGGYTFGSGTRLTVV.